This TCR beta chain derives from a study of identical twins. Study-level results: Less excess twin sharing appeared in beta out-of-frame sequences. There were fewer insertions in abundant cord blood beta clonotypes, but memory repertoires showed no such pattern.

Germline CDR1 is SEHNR and CDR2 is FQNEAQ (reference sequence). V shed 1 base, J shed 2 bases, and the junction held 9 bases outside the gene matches. The CDR3 extends over 17 amino acids. Unique molecular identifiers were present on cDNA, and template switching added a universal primer site. TCRdb passed the 5' RACE reads through MiXCR, listing each CDR3 protein once. The table lists a few hundred thousand distinct CDR3 sequences, just under 10% of them singletons. To note about this clonotype: The antigen is unknown.

These data were also filed under a second study, of yellow fever vaccine responses in identical twins.

This TCR derives from a woman aged 18 to 35 in good health. The gene calls are TRBV7-9 and TRBJ2-7; 9 bases are a match to TRBD1. Sequenced input: PBMCs. CDR3 protein: CASSLGGLTGGPYEQYF. In DNA, the CDR3 is TGTGCCAGCAGCTTAGGTGGGTTGACAGGGGGTCCCTACGAGCAGTACTTC. Supplemented by reference TRBV7-9 and TRBJ2-7, the full variable domain reads DTGVSQNPRHKITKRGQNVTFRCDPISEHNRLYWYRQTLGQGPEFLTYFQNEAQLEKSRLLSDRFSAERPKGSFSTLEIQRTEQGDSAMYLCASSLGGLTGGPYEQYFGPGTRLTVT.